This is a list of T cell receptor beta chains from one sample in a study of identical twins. In TCRdb, the 5' RACE reads were re-called with MiXCR into one record per CDR3 protein. The table shows around 280,000 distinct CDR3 sequences, with approximately 8.5% occurring only once. The same sample was also studied in work on yellow fever vaccine responses in identical twins.

The specimen sequenced was memory (CD45RO+) T cells sorted from blood. The receptors derive from a woman aged 18 to 35 in good health. The CDR3 runs from the conserved cysteine through the conserved F or W. D genes are given only for firm matches. Where a row states a size, it is once, few, many or the class of an expanded clone; other rows omit it.

V gene: TRBV6-4
clone size: -
J gene: TRBJ2-1
D gene: TRBD2
CDR3 protein: CASSGTSGGDEQFF
CDR3 DNA: TGTGCCAGCAGTGGGACTAGCGGGGGGGATGAGCAGTTCTTC

V gene: TRBV5-1
clone size: many
J gene: TRBJ2-3
D gene: -
CDR3 protein: CASSSAGGDTQYF
CDR3 DNA: TGCGCCAGCAGCTCGGCGGGCGGGGATACGCAGTATTTT

V gene: TRBV20-1
clone size: few
J gene: TRBJ2-1
D gene: -
CDR3 protein: CSSTDGEDEQFF
CDR3 DNA: TGCAGTTCTACCGACGGCGAGGATGAGCAGTTCTTC

V gene: TRBV28
clone size: -
J gene: TRBJ2-5
D gene: -
CDR3 protein: CASRSGPRSQETQHF
CDR3 DNA: TGTGCCAGCAGGTCCGGGCCTAGAAGCCAAGAGACCCAGCACTTC

V gene: TRBV5-5
clone size: -
J gene: TRBJ2-5
D gene: -
CDR3 protein: CASSLAPGRDETQYF
CDR3 DNA: TGTGCCAGCAGCTTGGCCCCGGGCAGGGATGAGACCCAGTACTTC

V gene: TRBV5-6
clone size: many
J gene: TRBJ2-6
D gene: -
CDR3 protein: CASSSGQPGANVLTF
CDR3 DNA: TGTGCCAGCAGCTCCGGACAGCCTGGGGCCAACGTCCTGACTTTC

V gene: TRBV14
clone size: -
J gene: TRBJ2-2
D gene: -
CDR3 protein: CASSQLGPVSGELFF
CDR3 DNA: TGTGCCAGCAGCCAACTTGGCCCGGTTAGCGGGGAGCTGTTTTTT

V gene: TRBV6-1
clone size: -
J gene: TRBJ1-2
D gene: TRBD1
CDR3 protein: CASRPGQGIYGYTF
CDR3 DNA: TGTGCCAGCAGACCGGGACAGGGTATCTATGGCTACACCTTC

V gene: TRBV5-1
clone size: -
J gene: TRBJ2-1
D gene: TRBD2
CDR3 protein: CASSTSGGAVNEQFF
CDR3 DNA: TGCGCCAGCAGCACAAGCGGGGGGGCTGTTAATGAGCAGTTCTTC

V gene: TRBV28
clone size: few
J gene: TRBJ1-1
D gene: -
CDR3 protein: CASSFFLNTEAFF
CDR3 DNA: TGTGCCAGCAGTTTTTTCCTGAACACTGAAGCTTTCTTT

V gene: TRBV9
clone size: few
J gene: TRBJ2-1
D gene: TRBD2
CDR3 protein: CASSVVLAGAYNEQFF
CDR3 DNA: TGTGCCAGCAGCGTAGTACTAGCGGGGGCCTACAATGAGCAGTTCTTC